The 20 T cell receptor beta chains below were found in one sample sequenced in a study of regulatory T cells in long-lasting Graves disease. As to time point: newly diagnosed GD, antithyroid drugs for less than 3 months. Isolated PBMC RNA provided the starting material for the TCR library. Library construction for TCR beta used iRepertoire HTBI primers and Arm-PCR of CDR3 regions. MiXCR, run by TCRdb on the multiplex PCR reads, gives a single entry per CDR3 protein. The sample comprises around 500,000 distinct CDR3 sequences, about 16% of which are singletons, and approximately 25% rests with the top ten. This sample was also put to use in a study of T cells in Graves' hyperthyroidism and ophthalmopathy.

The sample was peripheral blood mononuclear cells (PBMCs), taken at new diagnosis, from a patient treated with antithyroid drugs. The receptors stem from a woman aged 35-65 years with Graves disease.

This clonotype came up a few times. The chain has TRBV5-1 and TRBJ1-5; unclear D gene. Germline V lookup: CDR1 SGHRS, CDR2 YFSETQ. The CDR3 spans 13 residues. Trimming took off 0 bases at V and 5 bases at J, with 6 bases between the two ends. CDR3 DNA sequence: TGCGCCAGCAGCTTGGCAGGTTATCAGCCCCAGCATTTT. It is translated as CASSLAGYQPQHF.

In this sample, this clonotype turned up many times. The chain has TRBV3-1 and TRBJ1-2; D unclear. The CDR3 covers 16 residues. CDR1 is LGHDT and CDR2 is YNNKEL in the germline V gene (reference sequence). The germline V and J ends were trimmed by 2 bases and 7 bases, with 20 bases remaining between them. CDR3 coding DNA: TGTGCCAGCAGCCAACTGATAGATCCTCCCAAAGGTGGCTACACCTTC. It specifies CASSQLIDPPKGGYTF. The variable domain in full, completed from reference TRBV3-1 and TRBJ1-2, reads DTAVSQTPKYLVTQMGNDKSIKCEQNLGHDTMYWYKQDSKKFLKIMFSYNNKELIINETVPNRFSPKSPDKAHLNLHINSLELGDSAVYFCASSQLIDPPKGGYTFGSGTRLTVV.

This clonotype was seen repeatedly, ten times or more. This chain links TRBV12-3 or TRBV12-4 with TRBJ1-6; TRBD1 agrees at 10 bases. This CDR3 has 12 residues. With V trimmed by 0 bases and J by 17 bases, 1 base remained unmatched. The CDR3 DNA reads TGTGCCAGCAGTTTAGCAGGGACAGGGGTCCACTTT. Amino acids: CASSLAGTGVHF.

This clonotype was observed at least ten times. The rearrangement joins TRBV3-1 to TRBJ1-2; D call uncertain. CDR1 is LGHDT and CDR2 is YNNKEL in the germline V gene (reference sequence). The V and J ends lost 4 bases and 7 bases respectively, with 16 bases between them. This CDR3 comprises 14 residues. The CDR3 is CASSLRAAWGGYTF. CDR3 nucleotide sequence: TGTGCCAGCAGCCTTCGGGCCGCCTGGGGTGGCTACACCTTC. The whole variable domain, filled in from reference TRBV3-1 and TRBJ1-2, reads DTAVSQTPKYLVTQMGNDKSIKCEQNLGHDTMYWYKQDSKKFLKIMFSYNNKELIINETVPNRFSPKSPDKAHLNLHINSLELGDSAVYFCASSLRAAWGGYTFGSGTRLTVV.

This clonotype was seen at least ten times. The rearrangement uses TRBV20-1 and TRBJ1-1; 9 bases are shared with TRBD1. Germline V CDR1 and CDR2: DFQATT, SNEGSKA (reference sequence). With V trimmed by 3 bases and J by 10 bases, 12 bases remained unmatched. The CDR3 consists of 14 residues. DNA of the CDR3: TGCAGTGCTAGCGTGACAGGGGGGGGGATTGGAGCTTTCTTT. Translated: CSASVTGGGIGAFF.

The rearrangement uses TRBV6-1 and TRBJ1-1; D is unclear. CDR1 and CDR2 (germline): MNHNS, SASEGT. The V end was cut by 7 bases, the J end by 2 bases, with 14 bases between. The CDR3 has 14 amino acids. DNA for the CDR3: TGTGCCAGCATACCGCGCAGATCAAACACTGAAGCTTTCTTT. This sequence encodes CASIPRRSNTEAFF.

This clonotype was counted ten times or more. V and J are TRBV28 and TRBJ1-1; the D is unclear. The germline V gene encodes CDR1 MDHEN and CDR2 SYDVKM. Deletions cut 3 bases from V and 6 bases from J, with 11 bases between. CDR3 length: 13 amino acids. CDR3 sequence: CASSLSSGSEAFF. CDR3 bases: TGTGCCAGCAGTTTGTCGTCGGGGTCTGAAGCTTTCTTT.

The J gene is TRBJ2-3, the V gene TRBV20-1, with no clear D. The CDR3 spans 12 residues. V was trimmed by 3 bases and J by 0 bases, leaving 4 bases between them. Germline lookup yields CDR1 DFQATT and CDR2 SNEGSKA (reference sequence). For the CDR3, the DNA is TGCAGTGCTAGGATTAGCACAGATACGCAGTATTTT. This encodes CSARISTDTQYF.

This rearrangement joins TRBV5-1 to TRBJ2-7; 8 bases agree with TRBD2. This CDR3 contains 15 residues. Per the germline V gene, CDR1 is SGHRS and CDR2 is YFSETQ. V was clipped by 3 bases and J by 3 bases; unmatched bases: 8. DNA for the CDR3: TGCGCCAGCAGCTCGATCGGGGGGGTTCTCTACGAGCAGTACTTC. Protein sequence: CASSSIGGVLYEQYF.

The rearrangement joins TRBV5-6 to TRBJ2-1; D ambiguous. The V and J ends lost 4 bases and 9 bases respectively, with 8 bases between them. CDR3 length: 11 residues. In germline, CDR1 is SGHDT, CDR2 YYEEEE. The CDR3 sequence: CASSPPSEQFF. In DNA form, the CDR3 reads TGTGCCAGCAGCCCCCCGAGTGAGCAGTTCTTC.

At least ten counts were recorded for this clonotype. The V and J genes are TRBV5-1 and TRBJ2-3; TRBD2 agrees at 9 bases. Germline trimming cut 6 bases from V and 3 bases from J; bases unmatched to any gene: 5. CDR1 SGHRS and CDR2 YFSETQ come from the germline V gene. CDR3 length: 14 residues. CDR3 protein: CASNTAGGTDTQYF. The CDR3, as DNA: TGCGCCAGCAATACAGCGGGGGGTACAGATACGCAGTATTTT.

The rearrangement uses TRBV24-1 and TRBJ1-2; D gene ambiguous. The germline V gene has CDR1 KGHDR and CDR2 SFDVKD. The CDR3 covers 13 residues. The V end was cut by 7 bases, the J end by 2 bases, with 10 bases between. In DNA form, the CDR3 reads TGTGCCACCAGCGAGGGATGGAACTATGGCTACACCTTC. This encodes CATSEGWNYGYTF.

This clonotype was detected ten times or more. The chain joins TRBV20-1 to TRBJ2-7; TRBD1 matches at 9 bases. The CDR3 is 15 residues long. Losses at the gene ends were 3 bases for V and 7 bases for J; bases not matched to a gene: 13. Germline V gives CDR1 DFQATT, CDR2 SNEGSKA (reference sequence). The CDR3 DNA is TGCAGTGCTAGGATGACAGGGGGGATACCTCGGGAGCAGTACTTC. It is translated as CSARMTGGIPREQYF.

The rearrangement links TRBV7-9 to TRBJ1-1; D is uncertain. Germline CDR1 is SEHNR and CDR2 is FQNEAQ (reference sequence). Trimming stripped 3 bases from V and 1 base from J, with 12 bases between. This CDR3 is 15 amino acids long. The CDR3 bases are TGTGCCAGCAGCTTCCAAATAGCCGAGAACACTGAAGCTTTCTTT. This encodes CASSFQIAENTEAFF.

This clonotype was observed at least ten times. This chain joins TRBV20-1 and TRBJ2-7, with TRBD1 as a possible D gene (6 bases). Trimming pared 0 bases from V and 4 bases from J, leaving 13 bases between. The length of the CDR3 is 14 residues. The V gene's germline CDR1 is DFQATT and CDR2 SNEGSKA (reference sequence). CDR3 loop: CSARDKDSPYEQYF. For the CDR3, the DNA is TGCAGTGCTAGAGATAAGGACAGCCCTTACGAGCAGTACTTC.

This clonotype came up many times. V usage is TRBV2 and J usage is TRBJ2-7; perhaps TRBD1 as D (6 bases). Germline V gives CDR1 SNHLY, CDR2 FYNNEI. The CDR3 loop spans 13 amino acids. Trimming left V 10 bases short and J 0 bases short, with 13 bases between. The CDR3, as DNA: TGTGCCAACCGACAAGGGGGCTCCTACGAGCAGTACTTC. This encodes CANRQGGSYEQYF.

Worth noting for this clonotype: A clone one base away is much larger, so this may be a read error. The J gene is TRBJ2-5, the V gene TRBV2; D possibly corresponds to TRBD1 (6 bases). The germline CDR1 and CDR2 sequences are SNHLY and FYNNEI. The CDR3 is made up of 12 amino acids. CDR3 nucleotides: TGTACCACCAGTCGAGGGGGAGAGACCCAGTACTTC. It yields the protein CTTSRGGETQYF.

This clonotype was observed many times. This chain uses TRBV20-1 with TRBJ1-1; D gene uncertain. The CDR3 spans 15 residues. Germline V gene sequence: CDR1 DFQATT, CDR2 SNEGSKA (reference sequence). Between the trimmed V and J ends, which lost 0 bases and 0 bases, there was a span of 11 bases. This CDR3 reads CSARDLAQMNTEAFF. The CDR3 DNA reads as TGCAGTGCTAGAGATTTGGCCCAAATGAACACTGAAGCTTTCTTT.

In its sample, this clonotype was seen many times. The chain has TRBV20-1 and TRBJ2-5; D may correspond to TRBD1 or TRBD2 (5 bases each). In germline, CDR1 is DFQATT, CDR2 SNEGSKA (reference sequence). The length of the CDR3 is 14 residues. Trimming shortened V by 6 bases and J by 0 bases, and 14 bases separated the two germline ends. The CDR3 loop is CSARDRPYQETQYF. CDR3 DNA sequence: TGCAGTGCCAGGGACCGCCCGTACCAAGAGACCCAGTACTTC.

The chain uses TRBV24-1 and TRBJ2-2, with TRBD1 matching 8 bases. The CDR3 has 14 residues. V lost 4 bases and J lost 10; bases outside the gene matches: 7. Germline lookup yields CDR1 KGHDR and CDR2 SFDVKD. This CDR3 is CATSENPGGAELFF. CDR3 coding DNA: TGTGCCACCAGTGAGAATCCAGGGGGCGCGGAGCTGTTTTTT.